One sample yielded the 14 T cell receptor beta chains listed below, sequenced in a study of T cells in women clearing cervical HPV infection. Clones were sequenced by immunoSEQ multiplex PCR, and TCRdb holds only the in-frame ones, with some missing. This repertoire includes about 16,000 clones. The sample taken for sequencing was blood buffy coat. These receptors were obtained from a woman aged 18 to 75 with a cervical HPV16 infection that either progressed to CIN3+ or cleared (not recorded which).

Details on this clone: The sequenced fragment ends 3 residues before the CDR3 boundary, so the rest is inferred from the germline J gene. The rearrangement links TRBV7-8 to TRBJ2-7; maybe TRBD1 (5 bases). Trimming removed 1 base at V and 0 bases at J, with 10 bases between. The CDR3 sequence is 15 residues long. CDR1 SGHVS and CDR2 FQNEAQ come from the germline V gene. The CDR3 spells CASSLGRRASYEQYF. The part of the CDR3 DNA that was read is TGTGCCAGCAGCTTAGGGCGCAGGGCCTCCTACGAG.

About this clone: From the germline J gene comes the end of the CDR3, since the read stops 3 residues before it. V gene TRBV11-2 combines with J gene TRBJ2-1; D is perhaps TRBD2 (5 bases). This CDR3 spans 12 amino acids. V dropped 7 bases and J dropped 5 bases, with 9 bases sitting between them. CDR1 and CDR2 from the germline V gene are SGHAT and FQNNGV. CDR3 sequence: CASKLGDNEQFF. Partial CDR3 DNA: TGTGCCAGCAAGCTCGGGGACAATGAG. Based on the CDR3 plus reference TRBV11-2 and TRBJ2-1, the full variable domain is EAGVAQSPRYKIIEKRQSVAFWCNPISGHATLYWYQQILGQGPKLLIQFQNNGVVDDSQLPKDRFSAERLKGVDSTLKIQPAKLEDSAVYLCASKLGDNEQFFGPGTRLTVL.

As to this clone: The CDR3 goes on 3 residues after the read ends, and that part is filled in from the germline J gene. The V and J genes are TRBV20-1 and TRBJ1-4; no firm D call. Trimming took 0 bases from V and 5 from J, leaving 16 bases between them. The CDR3 covers 16 residues. CDR1 and CDR2 from the germline V gene are DFQATT and SNEGSKA (reference sequence). Incomplete CDR3 DNA: TGCAGTGCTAGAGATACCCGACATGGTGGAAATGAAAAA. Protein: CSARDTRHGGNEK. The CDR3 as a whole reads CSARDTRHGGNEKLFF.

About this clone itself: The DNA ends 3 residues before the CDR3 does, and the rest of the CDR3 is filled in from the germline J gene. The chain couples TRBV7-6 to TRBJ1-1, with TRBD1 identical over 9 bases. The J segment lost 1 base and the V segment lost 4 bases, leaving 4 bases of the junction unmatched. This CDR3 has 15 amino acids. Germline V gene lookup returns CDR1 SGHVS and CDR2 FNYEAQ. CDR3 sequence reads: CASSSTGGGNTEAFF. CDR3 DNA (partial): TGTGCCAGCAGCTCAACAGGGGGCGGGAACACTGAA.

Concerning this clone itself: The read gets to within 3 residues of the CDR3 end, and the germline J gene fills in the rest. This sequence joins TRBV7-6 and TRBJ2-3; D is uncertain. V was cut by 1 base and J by 2 bases, with 7 bases left in between. This CDR3 comprises 14 residues. Looked up from germline, CDR1 is SGHVS and CDR2 is FNYEAQ. The CDR3: CASSLGLPTDTQYF. The sequenced CDR3 bases are TGTGCCAGCAGCTTAGGACTTCCCACAGATACG.

To note about this clone: The DNA ends 3 residues before the CDR3 does, and the rest of the CDR3 is filled in from the germline J gene. The chain combines TRBV29-1 with TRBJ2-2, with 8 bases aligning to TRBD1. The ends lost 7 bases at V and 0 bases at J; junction bases unmatched: 1. Germline loops: CDR1 SQVTM, CDR2 ANQGSEA. The CDR3 sequence is 13 residues long. Here the CDR3 reads CSGGQANTGELFF. Incomplete CDR3 DNA: TGCAGCGGGGGACAGGCGAACACCGGGGAG.

As concerns this clone: The CDR3 end is not reached by the read, which stops 3 residues before it; the germline J gene fills it in. This chain joins TRBV2 and TRBJ2-5; D may be TRBD1 (6 bases). V lost 6 bases and J 2 bases, leaving 10 bases between the germline ends. The germline gives CDR1 SNHLY, CDR2 FYNNEI. The CDR3 runs to 13 residues. The CDR3 loop reads CASRGTLQETQYF. The covered CDR3 bases are TGTGCCAGCAGGGGGACACTACAAGAGACC.

For this clone: Read sequence stops 3 residues before the CDR3 end, and the germline J gene provides the missing end. V usage is TRBV5-3 and J usage is TRBJ2-5; TRBD1 might be the D (5 bases). TRBV5-3 is annotated as an ORF whose role is uncertain. The CDR3 has 17 residues. V was shortened by 4 bases and J by 1 base, with 20 bases between the two germline ends. Partial CDR3 DNA: TGTGCCAGAAGCACTCCACATGGACAAGCCCGCCAAGAGACC. It yields the protein CARSTPHGQARQET. The whole CDR3 reads CARSTPHGQARQETQYF.

On this clone: The sequence runs out 3 residues before the end of the CDR3; the remainder is reconstructed from the germline J gene. The rearrangement joins TRBV7-9 to TRBJ2-7; weak D call: TRBD1 (5 bases). The CDR3 extends over 15 amino acids. CDR1 and CDR2 (germline): SEHNR, FQNEAQ (reference sequence). The ends were cut back, 2 bases at V and 2 bases at J, with 13 bases in the middle. The CDR3 bases that were read are TGTGCCAGCAGCTTATCGACAGACCACCCCTACGAG. Protein sequence: CASSLSTDHPYE. The entire CDR3 protein reads CASSLSTDHPYEQYF. The complete variable domain, with remaining parts taken from reference TRBV7-9 and TRBJ2-7, reads DTGVSQNPRHKITKRGQNVTFRCDPISEHNRLYWYRQTLGQGPEFLTYFQNEAQLEKSRLLSDRFSAERPKGSFSTLEIQRTEQGDSAMYLCASSLSTDHPYEQYFGPGTRLTVT.

Here the CDR3 reads CASSGQARTSGNTIYF. Incomplete CDR3 DNA: TGTGCCAGCAGTGGACAGGCAAGAACCTCTGGAAACACC. The rearrangement links TRBV2 to TRBJ1-3, with D perhaps matching TRBD1 (6 bases). The read stops 3 residues short of the end of the CDR3; the missing end is completed from the germline J gene. The CDR3 runs to 16 residues. Germline CDR1 SNHLY, CDR2 FYNNEI. Trimming shortened V by 4 bases and J by 0 bases, and 13 bases separated the two germline ends.

For this clone: The read ends 3 residues before the CDR3 terminus; that terminus is restored from the germline J gene. J is TRBJ1-2 and V is TRBV27; D gene unclear. Trimming took off 2 bases at V and 4 bases at J, with 17 bases between the two ends. From germline, CDR1 is MNHEY and CDR2 SMNVEV (reference sequence). This CDR3 comprises 16 residues. CDR3 amino acids: CASSLGNSRSIYGYTF. CDR3 DNA, as far as it was read: TGTGCCAGCAGTTTAGGCAATAGCAGAAGCATCTATGGC.

The CDR3 here is CASGKTGTSPETQYF. The DNA read from the CDR3 is TGTGCCAGCGGCAAGACAGGCACTTCTCCGGAGACC. The gene calls are TRBV5-6 and TRBJ2-5; tentative D call: TRBD1 (6 bases). The CDR3 is cut off 3 residues early in the read; its end comes from the germline J gene. The germline gives CDR1 SGHDT, CDR2 YYEEEE. CDR3 size: 15 residues. The V end lost 7 bases, the J end lost 5 bases, and 21 bases lay between the germline ends.

In the case of this clone: The CDR3 end falls 3 residues outside the read, so it is completed with the germline J gene. The same CDR3 can be traced to other DNA sequences in this sample. V is TRBV19 and J is TRBJ2-1; 13 nucleotides match TRBD2. With 2 bases clipped from V and 4 bases from J, the junction kept 5 bases outside the gene matches. The CDR3 spans 17 residues. CDR1 and CDR2 (germline): LNHDA, SQIVND (reference sequence). CDR3 bases read: TGTGCCAGTAGTATAACTAGCGGGGGGGCCGGGTACAATGAG. This encodes CASSITSGGAGYNE. The full CDR3 protein reads CASSITSGGAGYNEQFF.

A note on this clone: The read ends 3 residues early relative to the CDR3; the germline J gene fills the gap. The V call is TRBV10-1, the J call TRBJ2-2; a possible D gene is TRBD2 (6 bases). The CDR3 runs to 13 residues. In germline, CDR1 is WNHNN, CDR2 SYGVQD (reference sequence). Between the trimmed V and J ends, which lost 6 bases and 3 bases, there was a span of 8 bases. The CDR3 protein is CASRRGYTGELFF. CDR3 bases read: TGCGCCAGCAGGCGGGGTTACACCGGGGAG.